A single sample gave rise to the 30 T cell receptor beta chains below, sequenced in a study of blood T cell repertoires in COVID-19. Only in-frame clones appear in the TCRdb table, and some are missing; sequencing was by immunoSEQ multiplex PCR. The sample has fewer than 90,000 clones; roughly 90% are singletons. Sequenced input: peripheral blood. Receptors originate from a male donor with acute or convalescent COVID-19.

This chain links TRBV3-1 (or the pseudogene TRBV3-2) with TRBJ2-7, with TRBD1 matching 10 bases. CDR1 and CDR2 (germline): LGHDT, YNNKEL (reference sequence). This CDR3 is 14 amino acids long. J gave up 5 bases and V 4 bases, and 5 bases lay outside the gene matches. The CDR3 nucleotides are TGTGCCAGCAGCCTAGGGACAGGGGCCAACGAGCAGTACTTC. Its protein is CASSLGTGANEQYF.

The rearrangement links TRBV6-5 to TRBJ1-1; unclear D gene. CDR3 length: 14 residues. Germline CDR1 and CDR2: MNHEY and SVGAGI. V gave up 6 bases and J gave up 2 bases, with 13 bases separating them. The CDR3 DNA reads as TGTGCCAGCAGGCCCACGCGGGATAACACTGAAGCTTTCTTT. Translated: CASRPTRDNTEAFF.

CDR3: CASSLSPDGGNTEAFF. As DNA, the CDR3 is TGTGCCAGCAGCCTCTCCCCGGACGGGGGGAACACTGAAGCTTTCTTT. The chain has TRBV7-6 and TRBJ1-1; D is perhaps TRBD1 (5 bases). Trimming pared 5 bases from V and 1 base from J, leaving 17 bases between. In germline, CDR1 is SGHVS, CDR2 FNYEAQ. The CDR3 loop spans 16 amino acids.

The gene calls are TRBV6-1 and TRBJ1-3; D gene uncertain. CDR3 size: 13 residues. The germline V gene encodes CDR1 MNHNS and CDR2 SASEGT. V was cut by 3 bases and J by 7 bases, with 10 bases left in between. CDR3 residues: CASSDLVANTIYF. CDR3 coding DNA: TGTGCCAGCAGTGATCTAGTCGCGAACACCATATATTTT.

The V and J genes are TRBV6-5 and TRBJ2-3; D might be TRBD2 (6 bases). Trimming took off 6 bases at V and 3 bases at J, with 13 bases between the two ends. CDR3 length equals 14 residues. Per germline, CDR1 MNHEY and CDR2 SVGAGI. CDR3 sequence (DNA): TGTGCCAGCAGCACCCCCCGGGGGACAGATACGCAGTATTTT. Amino acid sequence: CASSTPRGTDTQYF.

The V and J genes are TRBV27 and TRBJ1-2; 9 bases align to TRBD1. Germline CDR1 and CDR2: MNHEY and SMNVEV (reference sequence). The CDR3 is 17 amino acids. V was pared by 3 bases and J by 0 bases, with 8 bases of the junction left unmatched. CDR3 protein: CASSLKGQGWANYGYTF. CDR3 in DNA: TGTGCCAGCAGTTTGAAGGGACAGGGATGGGCTAACTATGGCTACACCTTC.

This chain links TRBV18 with TRBJ2-1, with TRBD1 as a possible D gene (5 bases). The germline V gene encodes CDR1 KGHSH and CDR2 LQKENI. Trimming left V 3 bases short and J 2 bases short, with 11 bases between. The CDR3 is 15 residues long. The CDR3 DNA is TGTGCCAGCTCACCCCAGGGTTCCCCCTACAATGAGCAGTTCTTC. Amino acids: CASSPQGSPYNEQFF.

V usage is TRBV23-1 and J usage is TRBJ2-7; 8 bases are shared with TRBD2. TRBV23-1 is reported as an ORF; its role is uncertain. The V gene end was trimmed by 4 bases and the J gene end by 2 bases; junction bases not matched to a gene: 4. The CDR3 extends over 14 amino acids. CDR3 residues: CASSPGGCPYEQYF. In DNA, the CDR3 is TGCGCCAGCAGTCCGGGGGGGTGCCCCTACGAGCAGTACTTC.

J is TRBJ2-5 and V is TRBV6-9, with TRBD1 matching 8 bases. The trim removed 10 bases at V and 4 bases at J, leaving 14 bases unmatched. Germline loops: CDR1 MNHGY, CDR2 SVAAGI. The CDR3 loop spans 15 amino acids. The CDR3 here is CAKHPPQGAGETQYF. CDR3 bases: TGTGCCAAGCACCCGCCCCAGGGGGCTGGAGAGACCCAGTACTTC.

This clone came up once. The chain couples TRBV6-5 to TRBJ2-2; possible D gene TRBD1, 6 bases. Between the trimmed V and J ends, which lost 2 bases and 3 bases, there was a span of 10 bases. The germline V gene encodes CDR1 MNHEY and CDR2 SVGAGI. The CDR3 totals 15 residues. CDR3 in amino acids: CASSYTQGYTGELFF. In DNA form, the CDR3 reads TGTGCCAGCAGTTACACTCAGGGGTACACCGGGGAGCTGTTTTTT.

The chain has TRBV12-5 and TRBJ2-1; a possible D gene is TRBD2 (5 bases). The CDR3 loop spans 14 amino acids. Germline V CDR1 and CDR2: LGHNT, FRNRAP. With 6 bases removed from V and 7 bases from J, the gap between germline ends came to 16 bases. The CDR3 spells CASGPGEGFNEQFF. CDR3 sequence (DNA): TGTGCTAGTGGACCCGGGGAAGGGTTTAATGAGCAGTTCTTC. The complete variable domain, with remaining parts taken from reference TRBV12-5 and TRBJ2-1, reads DARVTQTPRHKVTEMGQEVTMRCQPILGHNTVFWYRQTMMQGLELLAYFRNRAPLDDSGMPKDRFSAEMPDATLATLKIQPSEPRDSAVYFCASGPGEGFNEQFFGPGTRLTVL.

The V and J genes are TRBV6-5 and TRBJ1-1; D remains ambiguous. Germline V gene sequence: CDR1 MNHEY, CDR2 SVGAGI. The CDR3 covers 11 residues. The V and J ends lost 8 bases and 6 bases respectively, with 10 bases between them. CDR3 residues: CASRERSEAFF. The CDR3 nucleotides read TGTGCCAGCCGGGAACGGTCTGAAGCTTTCTTT.

This clone occurred a few times. The sample holds other DNA sequences that translate to the same CDR3. The rearrangement joins TRBV6-1 to TRBJ1-5, with D perhaps TRBD1 (6 bases). Germline CDR1 MNHNS, CDR2 SASEGT. This CDR3 spans 13 amino acids. Trimming took 3 bases from V and 4 from J, leaving 7 bases between them. The CDR3 DNA reads TGTGCCAGCAGTGACAGGGGTAATCAGCCCCAGCATTTT. This sequence encodes CASSDRGNQPQHF.

The CDR3 DNA reads as TGTGCCAGTAGCAGGGGTGGAGATACGCAGTATTTT. Its translation: CASSRGGDTQYF. The genes are TRBV19 and TRBJ2-3, with a weak D call TRBD1 (6 bases). CDR3 size: 12 residues. Deletions cut 6 bases from V and 5 bases from J, with 9 bases between. Germline V gene sequence: CDR1 LNHDA, CDR2 SQIVND (reference sequence). Combining the CDR3 with reference TRBV19 and TRBJ2-3 gives the whole variable domain DGGITQSPKYLFRKEGQNVTLSCEQNLNHDAMYWYRQDPGQGLRLIYYSQIVNDFQKGDIAEGYSVSREKKESFPLTVTSAQKNPTAFYLCASSRGGDTQYFGPGTRLTVL.

The chain employs TRBV5-1 and TRBJ2-5; D uncertain. Germline V lookup: CDR1 SGHRS, CDR2 YFSETQ. Trimming removed 2 bases at V and 0 bases at J, with 11 bases between. The CDR3 is 15 residues long. CDR3 bases: TGCGCCAGCAGCTTAAGCAGGAACAACCAAGAGACCCAGTACTTC. Translated, it gives CASSLSRNNQETQYF. Together with reference TRBV5-1 and TRBJ2-5, the CDR3 gives the full variable domain: KAGVTQTPRYLIKTRGQQVTLSCSPISGHRSVSWYQQTPGQGLQFLFEYFSETQRNKGNFPGRFSGRQFSNSRSEMNVSTLELGDSALYLCASSLSRNNQETQYFGPGTRLLVL.

The gene calls are TRBV5-1 and TRBJ1-1; 9 nucleotides match TRBD1. The CDR3 is 14 amino acids. The V and J ends lost 5 bases and 1 base, in that order; junction bases with no gene match: 3. Germline V gives CDR1 SGHRS, CDR2 YFSETQ. In DNA form, the CDR3 reads TGCGCCAGCAGGACAGGGGGGCCGAACACTGAAGCTTTCTTT. This codes for CASRTGGPNTEAFF.

The J gene is TRBJ1-6, the V gene TRBV5-1, with no clear D. V lost 4 bases, J lost 5 bases, and 7 bases lay in between. The CDR3 loop spans 13 amino acids. CDR1 and CDR2 from the germline V gene are SGHRS and YFSETQ. The CDR3 loop reads CASSPRNNSPLHF. For the CDR3, the DNA is TGCGCCAGCAGCCCTAGGAATAATTCACCCCTCCACTTT.

This clone was found once. The chain joins TRBV19 to TRBJ1-6, with a weak D call TRBD1 (5 bases). This CDR3 is 15 amino acids long. Germline-derived CDR1 and CDR2 are LNHDA and SQIVND (reference sequence). Trimming left V 6 bases short and J 8 bases short, with 17 bases between. The CDR3, as DNA: TGTGCCAGTAGCCCCTTCGGGGGAATTGATTCACCCCTCCACTTT. Translation gives CASSPFGGIDSPLHF.

As concerns this clone: Other DNA sequences in the sample encode the same CDR3. The V and J genes are TRBV6-5 and TRBJ2-1; 8 bases are a match to TRBD2. The CDR3 spans 14 residues. Trimming at V came to 0 bases and at J to 7 bases, leaving 2 bases not matched to a gene. In germline, CDR1 is MNHEY, CDR2 SVGAGI. For the CDR3, the DNA is TGTGCCAGCAGTTACTCGGGCGGGGGGAATGAGCAGTTCTTC. It translates to CASSYSGGGNEQFF.

This clone was seen a single time. The chain is built from TRBV5-4 and TRBJ2-1; 7 bases are shared with TRBD2. V gave up 3 bases and J gave up 6 bases; unmatched junction bases: 9. This CDR3 has 15 amino acids. Germline V gives CDR1 SGHNT, CDR2 YYREEE (reference sequence). CDR3 in DNA: TGTGCCAGCAGCTCGACGACTAGCCTGGGCAATGAGCAGTTCTTC. Translation: CASSSTTSLGNEQFF.

The chain is built from TRBV15 and TRBJ1-4, with 7 bases identical to TRBD1. The V and J ends lost 2 bases and 5 bases, in that order; junction bases with no gene match: 8. The CDR3 spans 16 residues. Germline values: CDR1 LNHNV, CDR2 YYDKDF (reference sequence). For the CDR3, the DNA is TGTGCCACCAGCAGACGGCCGGGACAGTCAAATGAAAAACTGTTTTTT. It is translated as CATSRRPGQSNEKLFF.

This clone occurred once. This chain joins TRBV6-5 and TRBJ1-1; 9 bases fit TRBD1. V lost 6 bases and J lost 6; bases outside the gene matches: 2. Looked up from germline, CDR1 is MNHEY and CDR2 is SVGAGI. The CDR3 covers 12 residues. CDR3 sequence reads: CASSGTGSEAFF. The CDR3 DNA follows: TGTGCCAGCAGCGGGACAGGGTCTGAAGCTTTCTTT.

The V call is TRBV10-3, the J call TRBJ2-3, with 9 nucleotides matching TRBD2. The CDR3 covers 16 residues. Germline V gene lookup returns CDR1 ENHRY and CDR2 SYGVKD. V lost 3 bases, J lost 2 bases, and 6 bases stayed unmatched. DNA for the CDR3: TGTGCCATCAGTGATTCGCCTAGCGGGGTCACAGATACGCAGTATTTT. It yields the protein CAISDSPSGVTDTQYF.

The genes are TRBV19 and TRBJ2-3; 10 bases match TRBD2. The CDR3 sequence is 16 residues long. V gave up 2 bases and J gave up 1 base; unmatched junction bases: 3. The germline gives CDR1 LNHDA, CDR2 SQIVND (reference sequence). The chain's CDR3 is CASSIWLAGGTDTQYF. CDR3 bases: TGTGCCAGTAGTATATGGCTAGCGGGGGGCACAGATACGCAGTATTTT.

The rearrangement links TRBV5-1 to TRBJ1-2; no definite D call. Trimming took 2 bases from V and 7 from J, leaving 12 bases between them. Germline CDR1 and CDR2: SGHRS and YFSETQ. CDR3 size: 13 residues. This CDR3 reads CASSFGDEVGYTF. The CDR3 DNA follows: TGCGCCAGCAGCTTCGGAGACGAAGTTGGCTACACCTTC.

J is TRBJ2-7 and V is TRBV6-5; D remains ambiguous. This CDR3 comprises 16 residues. V dropped 2 bases and J dropped 0 bases, with 14 bases sitting between them. CDR1 is MNHEY, CDR2 SVGAGI, per germline. The CDR3 loop reads CASSYGLPWSSYEQYF. Written as DNA, the CDR3 is TGTGCCAGCAGTTACGGTCTCCCTTGGAGCTCCTACGAGCAGTACTTC.

The V gene is TRBV5-1, the J gene TRBJ1-6, with TRBD1 identical over 7 bases. Germline V gene sequence: CDR1 SGHRS, CDR2 YFSETQ. This CDR3 has 16 amino acids. With V trimmed by 2 bases and J by 7 bases, 9 bases remained unmatched. The CDR3 reads CASSFRRGQVNSPLHF. The CDR3 DNA follows: TGCGCCAGCAGCTTTCGGAGGGGGCAGGTGAATTCACCCCTCCACTTT.

This clone has more than one count but fewer than ten. The chain carries TRBV23-1 and TRBJ1-6; D remains unclear. TRBV23-1 is an ORF; its function is uncertain. The V end lost 3 bases, the J end lost 9 bases, and 15 bases lay between the germline ends. This CDR3 has 15 amino acids. CDR3 coding DNA: TGCGCCAGCAGTCAGTGGGGATTTAGCGGTTCACCCCTCCACTTT. This codes for CASSQWGFSGSPLHF.

The chain combines TRBV6-2 or TRBV6-3 with TRBJ1-5; 7 nucleotides agree with TRBD1. The CDR3 extends over 17 amino acids. The germline CDR1 and CDR2 sequences are MNHEY and SVGEGT. The ends lost 6 bases at V and 2 bases at J; junction bases unmatched: 13. The CDR3 DNA reads TGTGCCAGCAGCCTCCTCCGACAGGGCGGTGGCAATCAGCCCCAGCATTTT. Residues: CASSLLRQGGGNQPQHF.

The chain is built from TRBV9 and TRBJ1-2, with TRBD1 matching 11 bases. The junction had 12 bases not matched to a gene; V was cut back by 3 bases and J by 2 bases. The CDR3 has 18 amino acids. Germline CDR1 SGDLS, CDR2 YYNGEE. The CDR3 reads CASSEIRDRGEGNYGYTF. In nucleotides, the CDR3 is TGTGCCAGCAGCGAGATCCGGGACAGGGGGGAGGGAAACTATGGCTACACCTTC.